The source of this TCR beta chain is a study of CXCR3-negative and CXCR3-positive naive CD8 T cells. CDR3 length: 12 residues. Germline CDR1 reads SGDLS; CDR2 reads YYNGEE. The libraries of TRB cDNA were constructed through 5' RACE using UMI labels. TCRdb reprocessed the 5' RACE reads, with one entry per CDR3 protein and no DNA. The sample totals about 40,000 distinct CDR3 sequences; its top ten clones hold roughly 8%. This rearrangement joins TRBV9 to TRBJ2-7; TCRdb reports TRBD1, a call that lacks DNA to check it against. This TCR came from a human donor in good health. Some clones in this sample may be carry-over from other donors' samples. Specimen: memory CD8+ T cells from blood. This CDR3 is CASSVTGGEQYF.